Below, 13 T cell receptor beta chains from the same sample are listed, as sequenced in a study of T-cell memory formation after mild COVID-19. MiXCR, applied by TCRdb to the 5' RACE reads, yields one record per CDR3 protein. This table holds 160,000 or so distinct CDR3 sequences, around a third found once. The specimen was PBMCs or a T cell subset sorted from them (not recorded which). The receptors stem from an adult woman who had mild COVID-19 (a few samples of this study predate the infection). Cell type and time point are not known.

V is TRBV7-2 and J is TRBJ1-2; a possible D gene is TRBD1 (5 bases). Germline V gene sequence: CDR1 SGHTA, CDR2 FQGNSA. The germline V and J ends were trimmed by 5 bases and 5 bases, with 21 bases remaining between them. The CDR3 runs 16 residues. The CDR3 protein is CASSLEAWSKGYGYTF. The CDR3 nucleotides are TGTGCCAGCAGCCTAGAGGCATGGTCCAAGGGGTATGGCTACACCTTC.

In DNA, the CDR3 is TGTGCCAGTAGTTTTCAGACTAGCGGGCAAGATACGCAGTATTTT. Its translation: CASSFQTSGQDTQYF. This chain connects TRBV19 to TRBJ2-3; 10 nucleotides align to TRBD2. This CDR3 has 15 amino acids. With 5 bases clipped from V and 5 bases from J, the junction kept 7 bases outside the gene matches. Looked up from germline, CDR1 is LNHDA and CDR2 is SQIVND (reference sequence).

This clonotype was counted a few times. CDR3 bases: TGCAGTGCTGAGAGACTCGCCAACGAGCAGTACTTC. It encodes CSAERLANEQYF. The chain has TRBV20-1 and TRBJ2-7, with D unclear. Germline V CDR1 and CDR2: DFQATT, SNEGSKA (reference sequence). CDR3 length: 12 amino acids. V shed 5 bases and J shed 5 bases, with 13 bases lying between them.

The chain carries TRBV5-1 and TRBJ1-1; the D gene is possibly TRBD1 (5 bases). V lost 6 bases to trimming and J lost 3 bases, with 12 bases between them. There are 13 residues in the CDR3. Germline assignment: CDR1 SGHRS and CDR2 YFSETQ. Here the CDR3 reads CASTLMGDTEAFF. CDR3 in DNA: TGCGCCAGCACCCTTATGGGGGACACTGAAGCTTTCTTT.

This clonotype has more than one count but fewer than ten. This sequence joins TRBV12-3 or TRBV12-4 and TRBJ2-1; D remains unclear. Trimming pared 6 bases from V and 7 bases from J, leaving 16 bases between. CDR3 size: 14 residues. The DNA for the CDR3 is TGTGCCAGCAGCTCAAGTCCAGGTGGGAATGAGCAGTTCTTC. This encodes CASSSSPGGNEQFF.

This clonotype was observed a handful of times. This chain links TRBV4-1 with TRBJ2-7, with D unresolved. Looked up from germline, CDR1 is MGHRA and CDR2 is YSYEKL. V was trimmed by 1 base and J by 4 bases, leaving 8 bases between them. The CDR3 sequence is 13 residues long. The CDR3 DNA follows: TGCGCCAGCAGCCAAGTCGTGGGGTACGAGCAGTACTTC. This sequence encodes CASSQVVGYEQYF.

This clonotype appeared a few times. This chain joins TRBV5-6 and TRBJ2-1; the match to TRBD1 covers 9 bases. The CDR3 is 14 residues long. Trimming at V came to 4 bases and at J to 12 bases, leaving 11 bases not matched to a gene. Germline-derived CDR1 and CDR2 are SGHDT and YYEEEE. The chain's CDR3 is CASSPGDRDWGQFF. The CDR3 nucleotides are TGTGCCAGCAGCCCTGGGGACAGGGATTGGGGGCAGTTCTTC.

In regard to this clonotype: The germline gene is not matched at one end of the junction; a read error may be the cause. The chain uses TRBV5-6 and TRBJ2-1; TRBD2 matches at 7 bases. Germline V lookup: CDR1 SGHDT, CDR2 YYEEEE. The CDR3 loop spans 13 amino acids. The CDR3 loop reads CASSLRDYDEQFF. Here the CDR3 DNA reads TGTGCCAGCAGCCTCCGGGACTACGATGAGCAGTTCTTC.

This clonotype was observed a few times. The chain has TRBV5-1 and TRBJ2-7; D gene uncertain. V was clipped by 0 bases and J by 3 bases, with 7 bases between them. The germline V gene encodes CDR1 SGHRS and CDR2 YFSETQ. This CDR3 spans 13 amino acids. The CDR3 spells CASSLDLFYEQYF. The CDR3 nucleotides are TGCGCCAGCAGCTTGGACTTATTCTACGAGCAGTACTTC. Combining the CDR3 with reference TRBV5-1 and TRBJ2-7 gives the whole variable domain KAGVTQTPRYLIKTRGQQVTLSCSPISGHRSVSWYQQTPGQGLQFLFEYFSETQRNKGNFPGRFSGRQFSNSRSEMNVSTLELGDSALYLCASSLDLFYEQYFGPGTRLTVT.

V is TRBV12-3 or TRBV12-4 and J is TRBJ1-6, with D unclear. V was trimmed by 8 bases and J by 6 bases, leaving 17 bases between them. There are 15 residues in the CDR3. The CDR3 DNA sequence: TGTGCCAGCTCTCGGAGGAGAATGAGTAATTCACCCCTCCACTTT. Protein product: CASSRRRMSNSPLHF.

This clonotype was picked up a small number of times. V and J are TRBV29-1 and TRBJ2-3; TRBD2 agrees at 8 bases. The CDR3 has 16 amino acids. Germline V gene sequence: CDR1 SQVTM, CDR2 ANQGSEA. V dropped 6 bases and J dropped 2; count of bases not matched to a gene: 13. In nucleotides, the CDR3 is TGCAGCGTGGACGGAGCGGGAGATATGAACACAGATACGCAGTATTTT. This encodes CSVDGAGDMNTDTQYF.

The V call is TRBV7-8, the J call TRBJ1-1; D is undetermined. The V gene lost 1 base and the J gene lost 1 base, with 7 bases spanning the gap. The CDR3 loop spans 14 amino acids. CDR1 is SGHVS and CDR2 is FQNEAQ in the germline V gene. The chain's CDR3 is CASSLVGRNTEAFF. CDR3 bases: TGTGCCAGCAGCTTAGTAGGTAGGAACACTGAAGCTTTCTTT.

The rearrangement links TRBV5-1 to TRBJ1-5, with 7 bases identical to TRBD1. Losses at the gene ends were 0 bases for V and 3 bases for J; bases not matched to a gene: 6. The CDR3 spans 16 residues. The germline CDR1 and CDR2 sequences are SGHRS and YFSETQ. The CDR3 region is CASSLGARGTNQPQHF. CDR3 bases: TGCGCCAGCAGCTTGGGGGCCAGGGGGACCAATCAGCCCCAGCATTTT.